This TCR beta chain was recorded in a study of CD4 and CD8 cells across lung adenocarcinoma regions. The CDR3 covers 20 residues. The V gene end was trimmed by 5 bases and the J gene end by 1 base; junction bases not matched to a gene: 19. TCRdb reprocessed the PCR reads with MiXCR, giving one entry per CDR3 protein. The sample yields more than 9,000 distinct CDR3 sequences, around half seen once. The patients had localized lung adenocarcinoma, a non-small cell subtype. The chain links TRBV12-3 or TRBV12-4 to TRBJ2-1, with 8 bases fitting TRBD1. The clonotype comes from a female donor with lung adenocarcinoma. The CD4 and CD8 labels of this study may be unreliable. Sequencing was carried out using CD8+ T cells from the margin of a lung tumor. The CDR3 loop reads CASSPGQGPSTTSSYNEQFF. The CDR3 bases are TGTGCCAGCAGTCCCGGACAGGGCCCCAGTACCACTAGTTCCTACAATGAGCAGTTCTTC.